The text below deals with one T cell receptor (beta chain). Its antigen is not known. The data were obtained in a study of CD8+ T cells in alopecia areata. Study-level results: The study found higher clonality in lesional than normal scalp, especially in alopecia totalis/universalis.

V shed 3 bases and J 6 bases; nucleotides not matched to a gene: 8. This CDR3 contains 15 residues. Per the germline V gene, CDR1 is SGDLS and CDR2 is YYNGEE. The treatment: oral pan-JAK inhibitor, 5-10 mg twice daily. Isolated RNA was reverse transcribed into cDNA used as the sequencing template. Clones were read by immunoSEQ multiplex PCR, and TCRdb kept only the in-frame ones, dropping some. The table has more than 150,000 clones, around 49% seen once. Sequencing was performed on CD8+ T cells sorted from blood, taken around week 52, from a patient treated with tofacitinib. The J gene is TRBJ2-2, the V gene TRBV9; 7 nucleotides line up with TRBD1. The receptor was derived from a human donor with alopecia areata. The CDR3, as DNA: TGTGCCAGCAGCGGACAACAGGGGAATCCCGGGGAGCTGTTTTTT. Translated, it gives CASSGQQGNPGELFF.